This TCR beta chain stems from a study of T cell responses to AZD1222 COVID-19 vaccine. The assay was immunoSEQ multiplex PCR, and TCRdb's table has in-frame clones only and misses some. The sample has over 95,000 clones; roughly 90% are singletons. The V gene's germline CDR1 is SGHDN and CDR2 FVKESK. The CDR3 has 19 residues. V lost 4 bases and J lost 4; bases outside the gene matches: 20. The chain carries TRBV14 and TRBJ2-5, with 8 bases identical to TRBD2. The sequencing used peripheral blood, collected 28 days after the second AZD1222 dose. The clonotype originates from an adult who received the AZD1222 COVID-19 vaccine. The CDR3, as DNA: TGTGCCAGCAGCCCCCGAATCCCGACTAGCGCTCCGGTTCTAGAGACCCAGTACTTC. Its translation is CASSPRIPTSAPVLETQYF.